This section outlines one T cell receptor beta chain sequence together with its context. Its matching antigen is unknown. This sample was included in a study of T cell repertoires in cytomegalovirus infection. Study as a whole: Both a matching HLA type and CMV infection were indicated by public TCR beta signatures.

V was pared by 5 bases and J by 6 bases, with 19 bases of the junction left unmatched. The CDR3 is 19 amino acids. Germline CDR1 is SGHVS and CDR2 is FNYEAQ. MiXCR was run by TCRdb on the reads, yielding one entry per CDR3 protein. The top ten clones hold over 45% of a sample with approximately 600,000 distinct CDR3 sequences, approximately 40% of them seen once. The sequenced sample was cultured PBMCs, obtained from culture after CMV antigen stimulation. The chain uses TRBV7-6 and TRBJ2-3; 11 nucleotides agree with TRBD2. This clonotype was sampled from a human donor in good health (CMV status not recorded). Some clones in this sample may be carry-over from other donors' samples. The CDR3 DNA follows: TGTGCCAGCAGCGCGGGAAGTAGCGGGGGGGCGAGTCATCTGGATACGCAGTATTTT. It yields the protein CASSAGSSGGASHLDTQYF.